The 21 T cell receptor beta chains below come from one sample, sequenced in a study of T-cell reconstitution after alpha-beta-depleted transplantation in children. Unique molecular identifiers were incorporated when the TCRbeta library was constructed. TCRdb reprocessed the PCR reads with MiXCR, giving one entry per CDR3 protein. Seen here are about 270,000 distinct CDR3 sequences, more than 9% observed once, and the top ten hold roughly a tenth. The source material was PBMCs from the stem cell graft donor, sampled from the stem cell graft. All receptors come from a human donor who donated a stem cell graft to a child with SCID.

V gene TRBV10-3 combines with J gene TRBJ1-6; 9 bases match TRBD1. Trimming at V came to 6 bases and at J to 9 bases, leaving 21 bases not matched to a gene. CDR1 and CDR2 (germline): ENHRY, SYGVKD. CDR3 length: 19 residues. This CDR3 reads CAISSTRDRDERGPSPLHF. The CDR3 DNA is TGTGCCATCAGCTCGACCCGGGACAGGGATGAGAGGGGTCCTTCACCCCTCCACTTT.

As for this clonotype: It may be a read error: a sequence one base away is much more abundant. The chain joins TRBV15 to TRBJ1-1; a weak D match, TRBD1 (5 bases). The germline V and J ends were trimmed by 4 bases and 7 bases, with 16 bases remaining between them. Germline CDR1 LNHNV, CDR2 YYDKDF (reference sequence). The CDR3 loop spans 14 amino acids. CDR3 in amino acids: CATSTWAVGGEAFF. In DNA, the CDR3 is TGTGCCACCAGCACCTGGGCAGTGGGGGGTGAAGCTTTCTTT.

This clonotype was detected many times. Mismatch with germline at one junction end may stem from a read error. This chain connects TRBV3-1 to TRBJ2-5, with TRBD1 identical over 11 bases. The CDR3 covers 16 residues. CDR1 is LGHDT and CDR2 is YNNKEL in the germline V gene (reference sequence). The CDR3 protein is CASRQDGGTGGETQYF. The CDR3, as DNA: TGTGCCAGCAGACAAGATGGAGGGACAGGGGGAGAGACCCAGTACTTC.

The V call is TRBV6-5, the J call TRBJ2-2; D not certain. Trimming left V 2 bases short and J 4 bases short, with 8 bases between. This CDR3 spans 14 amino acids. Germline V gives CDR1 MNHEY, CDR2 SVGAGI. The CDR3 sequence is CASSYGTSTGELFF. DNA of the CDR3: TGTGCCAGCAGTTACGGTACTTCCACCGGGGAGCTGTTTTTT.

The chain uses TRBV10-3 and TRBJ2-3; D call uncertain. CDR1 and CDR2 (germline): ENHRY, SYGVKD. The ends were cut back, 4 bases at V and 4 bases at J, with 9 bases in the middle. The CDR3 length is 13 residues. The CDR3 region is CAISGQKADTQYF. In nucleotides, the CDR3 is TGTGCCATCAGTGGCCAGAAAGCAGATACGCAGTATTTT.

This clonotype was seen a few times. The chain combines TRBV12-3 or TRBV12-4 with TRBJ1-1; no clear D gene. This CDR3 comprises 17 residues. The V and J ends lost 2 bases and 1 base respectively, with 17 bases between them. CDR3 in amino acids: CASSLRSEGSENTEAFF. CDR3 nucleotides: TGTGCCAGCAGTTTAAGGTCGGAGGGCAGCGAGAACACTGAAGCTTTCTTT.

J is TRBJ1-5 and V is TRBV15; 9 bases fit TRBD1. Per the germline V gene, CDR1 is LNHNV and CDR2 is YYDKDF (reference sequence). CDR3 length equals 17 residues. The V segment lost 0 bases and the J segment 1 base; nucleotides outside the gene matches: 4. CDR3 protein: CATSRDRGQGSNQPQHF. In DNA form, the CDR3 reads TGTGCCACCAGCAGAGATAGGGGACAGGGAAGCAATCAGCCCCAGCATTTT. The full variable domain, rest sourced from reference TRBV15 and TRBJ1-5, is DAMVIQNPRYQVTQFGKPVTLSCSQTLNHNVMYWYQQKSSQAPKLLFHYYDKDFNNEADTPDNFQSRRPNTSFCFLDIRSPGLGDTAMYLCATSRDRGQGSNQPQHFGDGTRLSIL.

This clonotype was found a few times. The chain combines TRBV12-3 or TRBV12-4 with TRBJ2-2; 9 nucleotides align to TRBD1. The CDR3 contains 15 residues. Unmatched junction bases numbered 7, after V lost 4 bases and J lost 7 bases. The CDR3 spells CASSYIQGAIGELFF. The CDR3 DNA follows: TGTGCCAGCAGTTATATACAGGGGGCAATCGGGGAGCTGTTTTTT.

This clonotype was picked up a small number of times. The chain uses TRBV10-2 and TRBJ1-6; 10 nucleotides match TRBD1. The ends lost 4 bases at V and 1 base at J; junction bases unmatched: 4. Germline V gene data show CDR1 as WSHSY and CDR2 as SAAADI. The CDR3 has 17 residues. CDR3 amino acids: CASSGTGGLSYNSPLHF. Here the CDR3 DNA reads TGCGCCAGCAGTGGGACAGGGGGATTGTCCTATAATTCACCCCTCCACTTT.

This clonotype has more than one count but fewer than ten. The V call is TRBV4-2, the J call TRBJ2-1; no firm D call. The germline V and J ends were trimmed by 0 bases and 0 bases, with 6 bases remaining between them. Germline V CDR1 and CDR2: LGHNA, YNFKEQ. The CDR3 totals 15 residues. The CDR3 spells CASSQDLGSYNEQFF. The CDR3 nucleotides are TGTGCCAGCAGCCAAGATCTAGGCTCCTACAATGAGCAGTTCTTC.

The V call is TRBV6-5, the J call TRBJ1-2; D is ambiguous. The CDR3 spans 16 residues. Trimming pared 4 bases from V and 4 bases from J, leaving 19 bases between. CDR1 is MNHEY and CDR2 is SVGAGI in the germline V gene. The CDR3 bases are TGTGCCAGCAGTTCCCCTGCCGGCAGTAAAGGCTATGGCTACACCTTC. The encoded protein is CASSSPAGSKGYGYTF.

This chain links TRBV6-6 with TRBJ1-5; D is perhaps TRBD1 (5 bases). Germline V gene sequence: CDR1 MNHNY, CDR2 SVGAGI (reference sequence). This CDR3 spans 12 amino acids. The ends were cut back, 7 bases at V and 7 bases at J, with 11 bases in the middle. This CDR3 reads CASTGGTQPQHF. CDR3 DNA: TGTGCCAGCACGGGGGGGACGCAGCCCCAGCATTTT.

This clonotype was picked up many times. This rearrangement joins TRBV10-3 to TRBJ2-1; D not certain. Looked up from germline, CDR1 is ENHRY and CDR2 is SYGVKD. The CDR3 is 13 residues long. Trimming took off 2 bases at V and 4 bases at J, with 6 bases between the two ends. The DNA of the CDR3 is TGTGCCATCAGTGAGCAGGCGTACAATGAGCAGTTCTTC. The encoded protein is CAISEQAYNEQFF.

J is TRBJ2-3 and V is TRBV5-5, with 7 bases lining up with TRBD1. Trimming cost V 5 bases and J 6 bases; bases outside gene matches: 12. Germline V gene lookup returns CDR1 SGHKS and CDR2 YYEKEE (reference sequence). This CDR3 spans 15 amino acids. CDR3: CASRPWTGYGDTQYF. CDR3 coding DNA: TGTGCCAGCAGACCGTGGACAGGCTACGGGGATACGCAGTATTTT.

The chain is built from TRBV12-3 or TRBV12-4 and TRBJ1-3, with D unresolved. There are 13 residues in the CDR3. The germline V and J ends were trimmed by 4 bases and 2 bases, with 6 bases remaining between them. The CDR3 here is CASSYSAGNTIYF. The CDR3 coding sequence is TGTGCCAGCAGTTACTCCGCTGGAAACACCATATATTTT.

This clonotype was counted many times. The J gene is TRBJ2-1, the V gene TRBV12-3 or TRBV12-4, with a possible D match to TRBD1 (5 bases). V lost 7 bases, J lost 2 bases, and 12 bases lay in between. The CDR3 is made up of 14 amino acids. CDR3 residues: CASTQGTPYNEQFF. DNA of the CDR3: TGTGCCAGCACCCAGGGTACGCCCTACAATGAGCAGTTCTTC.

The rearrangement links TRBV3-1 to TRBJ2-5; no definite D call. CDR1 LGHDT and CDR2 YNNKEL come from the germline V gene (reference sequence). Trimming removed 0 bases from V and 6 bases from J, with 11 bases in between. The CDR3 spans 14 residues. The CDR3 loop is CASSQEGSLKTQYF. Written as DNA, the CDR3 is TGTGCCAGCAGCCAAGAGGGCTCTTTAAAGACCCAGTACTTC.

This clonotype was counted a few times. The chain combines TRBV5-6 with TRBJ2-3, with TRBD2 identical over 7 bases. The CDR3 sequence is 16 residues long. After removal of 4 bases from V and 4 bases from J, the junction contained 12 bases not matched to a gene. Germline V CDR1 and CDR2: SGHDT, YYEEEE. The CDR3 loop is CASSVQRGLSPDTQYF. In DNA form, the CDR3 reads TGTGCCAGCAGCGTCCAGCGGGGTTTAAGTCCAGATACGCAGTATTTT.

The chain links TRBV12-3 or TRBV12-4 to TRBJ1-2; D unclear. With 1 base removed from V and 6 bases from J, the gap between germline ends came to 12 bases. The CDR3 totals 14 residues. The CDR3 is CASSLGRGLHGYTF. In nucleotides, the CDR3 is TGTGCCAGCAGTTTAGGGCGGGGTCTCCATGGCTACACCTTC.

The sample holds one count of this clonotype. The chain links TRBV7-8 to TRBJ2-7, with D uncertain. Germline values: CDR1 SGHVS, CDR2 FQNEAQ. Deletions cut 3 bases from V and 3 bases from J, with 9 bases between. The CDR3 sequence is 13 residues long. The CDR3 spells CASSLGKVYEQYF. The DNA for the CDR3 is TGTGCCAGCAGCTTGGGCAAGGTCTACGAGCAGTACTTC.

At least ten counts were recorded for this clonotype. The V gene is TRBV19, the J gene TRBJ2-3, with D perhaps TRBD1 or TRBD2 (5 bases each). Germline V gene sequence: CDR1 LNHDA, CDR2 SQIVND (reference sequence). The CDR3 consists of 15 residues. Trimming pared 5 bases from V and 2 bases from J, leaving 14 bases between. CDR3 bases: TGTGCCAGTAGTTTGAGGGGTCTTGACACAGATACGCAGTATTTT. Translating it yields CASSLRGLDTDTQYF.